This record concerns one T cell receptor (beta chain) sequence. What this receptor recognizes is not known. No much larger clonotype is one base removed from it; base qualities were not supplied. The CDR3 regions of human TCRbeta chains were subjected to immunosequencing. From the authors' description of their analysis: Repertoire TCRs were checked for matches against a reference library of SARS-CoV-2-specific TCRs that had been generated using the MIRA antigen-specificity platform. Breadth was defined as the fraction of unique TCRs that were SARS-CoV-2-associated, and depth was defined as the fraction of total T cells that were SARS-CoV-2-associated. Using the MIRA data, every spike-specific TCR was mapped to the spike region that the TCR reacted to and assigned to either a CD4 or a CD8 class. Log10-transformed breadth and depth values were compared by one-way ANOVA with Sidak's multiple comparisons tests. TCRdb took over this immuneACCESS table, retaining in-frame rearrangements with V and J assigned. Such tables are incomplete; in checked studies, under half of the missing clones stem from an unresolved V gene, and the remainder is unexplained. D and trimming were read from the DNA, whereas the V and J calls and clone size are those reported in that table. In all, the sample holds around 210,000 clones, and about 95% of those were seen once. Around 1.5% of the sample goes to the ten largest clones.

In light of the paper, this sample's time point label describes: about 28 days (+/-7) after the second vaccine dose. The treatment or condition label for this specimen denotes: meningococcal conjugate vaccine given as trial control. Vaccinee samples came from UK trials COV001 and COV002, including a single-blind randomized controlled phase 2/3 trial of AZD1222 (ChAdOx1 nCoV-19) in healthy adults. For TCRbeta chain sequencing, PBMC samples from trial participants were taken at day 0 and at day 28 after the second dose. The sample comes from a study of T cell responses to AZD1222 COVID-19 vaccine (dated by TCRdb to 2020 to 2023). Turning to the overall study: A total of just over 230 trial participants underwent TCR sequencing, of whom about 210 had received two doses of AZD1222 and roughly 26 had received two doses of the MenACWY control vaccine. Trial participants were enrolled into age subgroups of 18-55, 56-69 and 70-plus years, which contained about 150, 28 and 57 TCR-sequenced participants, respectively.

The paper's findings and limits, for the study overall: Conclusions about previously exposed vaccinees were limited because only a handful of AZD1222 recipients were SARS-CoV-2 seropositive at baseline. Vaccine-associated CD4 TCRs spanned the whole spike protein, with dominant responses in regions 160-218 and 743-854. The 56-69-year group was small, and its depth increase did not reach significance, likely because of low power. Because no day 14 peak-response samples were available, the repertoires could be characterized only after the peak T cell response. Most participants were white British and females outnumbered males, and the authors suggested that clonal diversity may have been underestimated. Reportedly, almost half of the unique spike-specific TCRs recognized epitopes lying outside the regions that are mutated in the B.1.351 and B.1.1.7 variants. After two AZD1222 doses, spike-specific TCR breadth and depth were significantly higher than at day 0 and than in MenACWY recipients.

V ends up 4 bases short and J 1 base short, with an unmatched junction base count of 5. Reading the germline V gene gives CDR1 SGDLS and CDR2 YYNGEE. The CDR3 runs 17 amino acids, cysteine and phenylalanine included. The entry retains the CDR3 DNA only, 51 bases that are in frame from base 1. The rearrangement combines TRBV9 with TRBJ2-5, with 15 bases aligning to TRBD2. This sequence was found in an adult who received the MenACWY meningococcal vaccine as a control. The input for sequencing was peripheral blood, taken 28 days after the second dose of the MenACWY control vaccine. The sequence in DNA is TGTGCCAGCAGCTTCGGACTAGCGGGAGGGGGCCAAGAGACCCAGTACTTC. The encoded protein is CASSFGLAGGGQETQYF.